The next 20 T cell receptor beta chains were all read from a single sample in a study of beta chain features in type 1 diabetes. The authors reverse transcribed all of the isolated RNA, so sequencing captured expressed TCRB transcripts. TCRdb's table, derived via immunoSEQ multiplex PCR, lists solely in-frame clones and lacks some. The profile covers about 450,000 clones, with about 10% appearing a single time and over 0.04% taken by the ten largest. Sample: naive CD4+ T cells from blood. The receptor source for this set is a woman aged 18-29 years in good health.

The chain carries TRBV6-6 and TRBJ2-7; D perhaps matches TRBD2 (5 bases). This CDR3 has 13 amino acids. Trimming left V 6 bases short and J 3 bases short, with 12 bases between. Germline V gene data show CDR1 as MNHNY and CDR2 as SVGAGI (reference sequence). The CDR3 region is CASRTVRGYEQYF. CDR3 coding DNA: TGTGCCAGCAGAACCGTCCGGGGCTACGAGCAGTACTTC.

The rearrangement links TRBV7-8 to TRBJ2-5; the match to TRBD2 covers 9 bases. Germline V gives CDR1 SGHVS, CDR2 FQNEAQ. There are 18 residues in the CDR3. Trimming cost V 1 base and J 2 bases; bases outside gene matches: 11. The CDR3 DNA sequence: TGTGCCAGCAGCTTAGGCGGGGCGGGAGGGTCCCTTCAAGAGACCCAGTACTTC. Translated: CASSLGGAGGSLQETQYF. Full variable domain (rest looked up from reference TRBV7-8 and TRBJ2-5): GAGVSQSPRYKVAKRGQDVALRCDPISGHVSLFWYQQALGQGPEFLTYFQNEAQLDKSGLPSDRFFAERPEGSVSTLKIQRTQQEDSAVYLCASSLGGAGGSLQETQYFGPGTRLLVL.

This clone turned up a few times. The genes are TRBV2 and TRBJ2-5; D is unclear. V was shortened by 7 bases and J by 2 bases, with 11 bases between the two germline ends. Germline lookup yields CDR1 SNHLY and CDR2 FYNNEI. The CDR3 extends over 13 amino acids. This CDR3 is CASTSGLQETQYF. CDR3 DNA: TGTGCCAGCACATCCGGGCTACAAGAGACCCAGTACTTC.

This clone was counted only a few times. The J gene is TRBJ1-5, the V gene TRBV6-5; D is perhaps TRBD1 (5 bases). The V end was cut by 0 bases, the J end by 7 bases, with 10 bases between. The CDR3 covers 14 residues. CDR1 is MNHEY, CDR2 SVGAGI, per germline. The CDR3 protein is CASSYSGGMQPQHF. The DNA for the CDR3 is TGTGCCAGCAGTTACTCCGGGGGTATGCAGCCCCAGCATTTT.

This clone was counted between two and nine times. The CDR3 is CASSPTGRGRNTEAFF. The CDR3, as DNA: TGTGCCAGCAGCCCAACAGGGAGGGGGAGGAACACTGAAGCTTTCTTT. The J gene is TRBJ1-1, the V gene TRBV27; the D gene is possibly TRBD1 (6 bases). This CDR3 is built from 16 residues. Germline CDR1 reads MNHEY; CDR2 reads SMNVEV (reference sequence). V dropped 6 bases and J dropped 1 base, with 18 bases sitting between them.

J is TRBJ2-7 and V is TRBV30, with D possibly TRBD1 on 6 matching bases. This CDR3 is built from 16 residues. Germline V CDR1 and CDR2: GTSNPN, SVGIG (reference sequence). V lost 7 bases and J 6 bases, leaving 28 bases between the germline ends. Here the CDR3 reads CAYRPLRQAVRSEQYF. In DNA form, the CDR3 reads TGTGCCTACAGACCCTTAAGACAGGCTGTGAGGAGCGAGCAGTACTTC.

This clone showed up just a few times. V and J are TRBV7-2 and TRBJ2-3; no definite D call. Germline V lookup: CDR1 SGHTA, CDR2 FQGNSA. This CDR3 comprises 13 residues. The germline V and J ends were trimmed by 5 bases and 6 bases, with 12 bases remaining between them. In nucleotides, the CDR3 is TGTGCCAGCAGCCCGCTTCCGATGGATACGCAGTATTTT. Its protein is CASSPLPMDTQYF.

There are a few counts of this clone. This chain links TRBV30 with TRBJ2-1; 9 nucleotides match TRBD2. CDR1 and CDR2 from the germline V gene are GTSNPN and SVGIG (reference sequence). The CDR3 has 17 amino acids. Unmatched junction bases numbered 14, after V lost 2 bases and J lost 6 bases. The CDR3 DNA sequence: TGTGCCTGGAGTATAAAAGCGGGAGGACCCTTACGCAATGAGCAGTTCTTC. Encoded protein: CAWSIKAGGPLRNEQFF.

Only a few counts were recorded for this clone. This chain joins TRBV28 and TRBJ2-7, with unresolved D. The CDR3 runs to 15 residues. Per the germline V gene, CDR1 is MDHEN and CDR2 is SYDVKM. V lost 7 bases to trimming and J lost 2 bases, with 18 bases between them. CDR3 sequence reads: CASTPRTPGPYEQYV. CDR3 DNA sequence: TGTGCCAGCACCCCGAGGACCCCGGGCCCCTACGAGCAGTACGTC.

This clone came up a few times. This chain links TRBV7-2 with TRBJ2-5; TRBD2 agrees at 9 bases. Germline-derived CDR1 and CDR2 are SGHTA and FQGNSA. The CDR3 has 14 amino acids. Losses at the gene ends were 3 bases for V and 4 bases for J; bases not matched to a gene: 3. DNA of the CDR3: TGTGCCAGCAGCTTTAGCGGGAGTAGAGAGACCCAGTACTTC. Its translation: CASSFSGSRETQYF.

Comment on this clone: Within the sample, other DNA sequences also encode this same CDR3. This rearrangement joins TRBV7-9 to TRBJ2-4; D unclear. The V gene's germline CDR1 is SEHNR and CDR2 FQNEAQ (reference sequence). This CDR3 has 14 amino acids. V was clipped by 0 bases and J by 1 base, with 4 bases between them. CDR3 sequence: CASSLAGAKNIQYF. For the CDR3, the DNA is TGTGCCAGCAGCTTAGCAGGGGCCAAAAACATTCAGTACTTC.

The chain carries TRBV9 and TRBJ2-3, with TRBD2 matching over 10 bases. V gave up 4 bases and J gave up 0 bases; unmatched junction bases: 5. Germline V gene data show CDR1 as SGDLS and CDR2 as YYNGEE. The CDR3 is 16 residues long. CDR3 region: CASSPPGLASTDTQYF. CDR3 bases: TGTGCCAGCAGCCCTCCGGGACTAGCGAGCACAGATACGCAGTATTTT. The whole variable domain, remainder taken from reference TRBV9 and TRBJ2-3, is DSGVTQTPKHLITATGQRVTLRCSPRSGDLSVYWYQQSLDQGLQFLIQYYNGEERAKGNILERFSAQQFPDLHSELNLSSLELGDSALYFCASSPPGLASTDTQYFGPGTRLTVL.

This clone came up a few times. This chain joins TRBV4-3 and TRBJ1-2, with no clear D. Germline V gives CDR1 LGHNA, CDR2 YSLEER. Trimming stripped 0 bases from V and 9 bases from J, with 14 bases between. CDR3 length equals 14 residues. CDR3 region: CASSQDLLTYSYTF. CDR3 in DNA: TGCGCCAGCAGCCAAGACCTTCTAACGTATAGCTACACCTTC.

The gene calls are TRBV4-1 and TRBJ1-1; no reliable D call. The CDR3 is made up of 12 amino acids. Trimming removed 1 base at V and 9 bases at J, with 9 bases between. CDR1 is MGHRA and CDR2 is YSYEKL in the germline V gene. The CDR3 is CASSQGTGKAFF. As DNA, the CDR3 is TGCGCCAGCAGCCAAGGAACTGGGAAAGCTTTCTTT.

This clone has more than one count but fewer than ten. The chain is built from TRBV7-3 and TRBJ2-5; D may be TRBD1 (5 bases). CDR1 and CDR2 (germline): SGHTA, FQGTGA. With 5 bases removed from V and 5 bases from J, the gap between germline ends came to 12 bases. The length of the CDR3 is 13 residues. CDR3: CASSPGPYETQYF. Written as DNA, the CDR3 is TGTGCCAGCAGCCCAGGGCCGTATGAGACCCAGTACTTC. Drawing the rest from reference TRBV7-3 and TRBJ2-5, the complete variable domain is GAGVSQTPSNKVTEKGKYVELRCDPISGHTALYWYRQSLGQGPEFLIYFQGTGAADDSGLPNDRFFAVRPEGSVSTLKIQRTERGDSAVYLCASSPGPYETQYFGPGTRLLVL.

This clone has more than one count but fewer than ten. The chain employs TRBV20-1 and TRBJ2-1; 9 bases are a match to TRBD2. The CDR3 is made up of 11 amino acids. V lost 3 bases to trimming and J lost 13 bases; unmatched junction nucleotides: 4. In germline, CDR1 is DFQATT, CDR2 SNEGSKA (reference sequence). The CDR3 protein is CSASASGTQFF. The CDR3 coding sequence is TGCAGTGCTAGCGCTAGCGGGACCCAGTTCTTC.

This clone was observed a handful of times. The chain is built from TRBV5-1 and TRBJ1-2, with 8 bases aligning to TRBD1. The CDR3 is made up of 14 amino acids. Germline V gene sequence: CDR1 SGHRS, CDR2 YFSETQ. Unmatched junction bases numbered 2, after V lost 1 base and J lost 3 bases. The CDR3 DNA reads as TGCGCCAGCAGCTTGATGACAGGGGACTATGGCTACACCTTC. Protein sequence: CASSLMTGDYGYTF. Complete variable domain (other parts from reference TRBV5-1 and TRBJ1-2): KAGVTQTPRYLIKTRGQQVTLSCSPISGHRSVSWYQQTPGQGLQFLFEYFSETQRNKGNFPGRFSGRQFSNSRSEMNVSTLELGDSALYLCASSLMTGDYGYTFGSGTRLTVV.

This clone was counted a few times. This chain joins TRBV19 and TRBJ1-1; D is undetermined. The CDR3 has 14 residues. Trimming shortened V by 6 bases and J by 4 bases, and 15 bases separated the two germline ends. Germline V CDR1 and CDR2: LNHDA, SQIVND (reference sequence). The CDR3 sequence: CASRLPGRGTEAFF. Written as DNA, the CDR3 is TGTGCCAGTAGGCTGCCGGGCCGTGGCACTGAAGCTTTCTTT.

The chain is built from TRBV29-1 and TRBJ1-1; 9 bases match TRBD1. Germline values: CDR1 SQVTM, CDR2 ANQGSEA. The CDR3 totals 13 residues. The V and J ends lost 7 bases and 1 base, in that order; junction bases with no gene match: 4. The CDR3 spells CSATTGGNTEAFF. CDR3 nucleotide sequence: TGCAGCGCTACGACAGGGGGGAACACTGAAGCTTTCTTT.

The gene calls are TRBV7-9 and TRBJ2-5; D is ambiguous. Germline V gene data show CDR1 as SEHNR and CDR2 as FQNEAQ (reference sequence). The CDR3 loop spans 14 amino acids. Trimming took off 1 base at V and 7 bases at J, with 13 bases between the two ends. The CDR3 nucleotides read TGTGCCAGCAGCTTAGTTGTTTCCTCGGGGACCCAGTACTTC. Translating it yields CASSLVVSSGTQYF.